This T cell receptor beta chain was obtained from a study of cytomegalovirus exposure and HLA in healthy donors (dated by TCRdb to about 2017). Background for the entire study: An earlier analysis of several hundred of the donors reported approximately 280 Gb of sequence data and 95 million to 130 million unique TCR beta sequences obtained from 180 million or so T cells. An early release that covered about 600 HLA-typed donors contained 300 to 350 gigabases of sequencing data and 75 million to 100 million unique TCR sequences. Of the 300 to 500 genotyped donors, less than 85% were placed in the genetic ancestry cluster associated with self-reported Caucasian donors. The study aimed to test whether signatures of past pathogen exposure could be identified by cataloging public T cell receptors. The T cell repertoires of some 700 subjects were profiled by immunosequencing and related to cytomegalovirus serostatus. Along with the roughly 670-subject first cohort, a separate validation cohort of over a hundred different subjects was used. High-throughput TCR immunosequencing, statistical association of individual TCRs with disease status, and machine learning were combined to predict cytomegalovirus infection status. In a later analysis, previously published TCR beta repertoires from more than 500 donors were re-analyzed and high-resolution HLA genotyping was added so that TCR occurrence patterns could be studied. In the later analysis, no new phenotypic data were used to find candidate immune exposures; instead, reliance was placed on TCR beta sequences and their occurrence across donors. In an earlier analysis of 500 to 650 of the donors, high-throughput TCR beta sequencing was used to judge whether each TCR beta V gene segment behaved as functional or pseudogenic. Alongside the repertoire data, information on donor age, sex, ethnicity and CMV serostatus was compiled. In a later genetic analysis, genome-wide SNP genotypes for about three fifths of the roughly 670 donors were used, and that subset was treated as a discovery cohort. All discovery cohort repertoires had been generated using a single sequencing platform. HLA typing included class I and class II loci at four-digit resolution. The number of typed donors differed by locus: about 620-630 for A, B, C, DRB1 and DQB1; some 500 for DQA1; around 610 for DPA1; and some 430 for DPB1. Roughly 5 DR-DQ haplotypes were handled as single units for association and clustering, since linkage in the cohort was strong. Across 300 to 400 genotyped donors of the cohort, an average of about 220,000 unique TCR beta nucleotide sequences per donor were sequenced, and 15% to 20% of those sequences were non-productive.

Library method: the immunoSEQ multiplex PCR assay. The multiplex PCR relied on a mix of 60 forward primers for TCR Vbeta segments and 13 reverse primers for TCR Jbeta segments. A multiplex PCR assay on genomic DNA amplified the CDR3 region of rearranged TCR beta genes. Amplified TCR beta libraries were sequenced as 87-base-pair reads on the Illumina HiSeq System. In the paper's pipeline: A later analysis tallied around 87 million unique TCR beta chains across the 666 repertoires, and approximately 12 million of those chains were shared by two or more donors. Raw reads were error-corrected and collapsed into unique sequences by a nearest-neighbor algorithm in which closely related sequences were merged to remove PCR and sequencing errors. V, D and J gene segments were assigned by aligning CDR3 sequences to IMGT reference sequences. For a sequence to be retained, a match of at least six nucleotides was required to both a V gene segment and a J gene segment. Rearrangements were called productive when the CDR3 lacked stop codons and stayed in frame with V and J; all others were non-productive. CDR3 was defined according to IMGT convention as the region running from the second conserved V-encoded cysteine to the conserved J-encoded phenylalanine. The earlier analysis of a few hundred of the donors excluded sequences that lacked an unambiguous match to a single V gene segment. An earlier analysis of a few hundred of the donors called V segments functional above 56.7% productive rearrangements and segregating when the between-donor standard deviation exceeded 5%. A statistical classification framework was built to diagnose cytomegalovirus status from the catalog of TCR beta chain sequences. A later analysis assigned V and J genes by comparing TCR nucleotide sequences with IMGT/GENE-DB human TR gene sequences. Using the TCRdist pipeline, a later analysis assigned CDR3 sequences along with most-parsimonious VDJ recombination scenarios. In a later analysis, each TCR beta chain was defined by its CDR3 amino acid sequence together with its V-gene family, and reads without a unique V-gene family were excluded. In a later analysis, 450 to 600 highly shared, low-generation-probability nucleotide sequences were removed to address suspected cross-contamination and a sequencing artifact. In a later analysis, a clonal expansion index for each public chain was calculated from normalized within-repertoire ranks of inferred template counts. In a later analysis, generation probabilities were computed with a VDJ recombination model fitted to out-of-frame rearrangements, and the resulting probabilities were checked against IGoR. In a later analysis, TCR-TCR, TCR-HLA and TCR-CMV co-occurrence was scored with hypergeometric tests, and a repertoire-size bias correction was applied to TCR pairs. To estimate false discovery rates, a later analysis permuted the HLA or CMV assignments 20 times. In a later analysis, co-occurring TCRs were grouped using DBSCAN, and TCRdist sequence similarity was added for clustering within HLA-allele-positive subsets. Repertoires with fewer than 30,000 or more than 120,000 public chains were left out of co-occurrence clustering, as were about 5 repertoires with anomalous nucleotide sharing. TCRdb mirrors the immuneACCESS table, restricted to in-frame sequences. Some clones are absent from its copies; in checked studies, under half trace to an unresolved V gene, and the reason for the others is unknown. The V and J calls and clone size come from that table; D and trimming were worked out from the DNA. For this sample there are about 170,000 clones; over 60% appear just once. 2% to 2.5% of the sample lies in the top ten.

A note on this clone: Its antigen specificity is not known. Base qualities are not at hand, and no much larger clone is one base apart.

What the research found in general, with its limitations: A cluster of highly shared sequence variants was judged likely to be a technical artifact of the sequencing pipeline. Across donors, most TCR sequences were observed very rarely, whereas some public TCRs were present in many individuals. CMV serostatus was the only immune exposure information available for the cohort. A total of around 150 TCR beta chains were listed by the study as associated with cytomegalovirus. A later analysis found that TCR association rates varied across HLA loci, with DRB1 alleles showing the most associated TCRs and HLA-C alleles the fewest. A further reported finding was that TCR beta sequences accurately predicted the HLA-A and HLA-B alleles for most subjects in the first cohort. At a false discovery rate of 0.05, a later analysis linked roughly 17,000 TCR beta sequences to specific HLA alleles. It was suggested by the authors that the approach could potentially be generalized to other disease states and immunological phenotypes. V-gene and J-gene trimming of TCR beta chains was associated with a missense DCLRE1C variant in a later genetic analysis, and the association was replicated in an independent cohort. Strong co-occurrence of HLA alleles, especially DR and DQ, made assigning TCR associations to individual alleles difficult. A few of the identified cytomegalovirus-associated TCR beta chains were confirmed in vitro to be specific for cytomegalovirus antigens. Correlated functional status among segregating V segments might reflect linkage disequilibrium, but an unknown experimental factor could not be ruled out. According to a later analysis, most CMV-associated TCR beta chains appeared to be HLA-restricted, and the HLA associations seemed to be driven largely by CMV exposure. A later genetic analysis reported fewer N-insertions in productive TCRs among donors in an Asian-associated ancestry cluster than the roughly 620-donor mean. According to a later analysis, parvovirus B19, influenza, CMV and Epstein-Barr virus appeared linked to several top co-occurrence clusters. Because counts were too low, 15 to 20 rarely observed V segments, including chromosome 9 orphons, were excluded from the earlier analysis of 587 of the donors. Only TCR beta chains were sequenced in this cohort, and the absence of alpha or paired-chain data limited detectable features. In both the original and validation cohorts, the classifier was reported to diagnose cytomegalovirus status with high specificity and sensitivity. In a later analysis, HLA-associated TCR beta chains showed more clonal expansion and lower generation probabilities than non-associated chains that were equally common. Because HLA typing was missing for some donors at each locus, association tests included only the typed subset. Sequencing depth was assumed to be roughly uniform across donors in the presence/absence analyses, though that assumption may not hold. Because the 87-base-pair reads could not distinguish some IMGT-functional V segments, including TRBV6-2 and TRBV6-3, those segments were excluded. In an earlier analysis of 450 to 750 of the donors, most TCR beta V segments appeared in productive rearrangements about 87% or about 30% of the time, broadly matching IMGT annotations.

The trim is 5 bases for V and 6 bases for J, with a gap of 13 bases between the germline ends. The CDR3 starts with the cysteine, ends with the phenylalanine, and has 14 residues. The DNA shown is the 42-base CDR3, in frame from base 1. CDR1 and CDR2, looked up from the germline V gene (reference sequence), are LNHNV and YYDKDF. In total, 500 to 700 healthy bone marrow donors made up the cohort. At the time of sampling, all cohort members were nominally healthy, though unrecorded immune exposures were likely present. The donor tested CMV seronegative, placing the donor among the roughly 400 seronegative members of the cohort. A peripheral blood sample was collected from each donor, and TCR beta sequencing was performed on peripheral blood mononuclear cells. The Qiagen DNeasy Blood Extraction Kit was used to extract genomic DNA from the blood cell samples.

The receptor was derived from a woman in her fifties or sixties in good health and CMV-seronegative. Sequenced input: PBMCs. Recombination linked TRBV15 to TRBJ2-2, with TRBD2 perhaps the D gene, on 5 matching bases. The sequenced DNA: TGTGCCACCAGCGGGGTAGGAGGTGCCGGGGAGCTGTTTTTT. It specifies CATSGVGGAGELFF.